The present TCR beta chain was sequenced within a study of vaccination effects on CD4 cells after COVID-19. Antigen-specific CD4+ T cells were first expanded with viral peptide pools by the ViraFEST assay and only then sequenced. Isolation of CD4+ T cells took place after more than 9 days of culture. Two-dose vaccination with either BNT162b2 or mRNA-1273 was given to the participants. A few million PBMC per well were cultured with around 10 IU/ml IL-2 and roughly 10 ug/ml peptides. The V end was cut by 0 bases, the J end by 8 bases, with 18 bases between. CDR3 length equals 17 residues. Germline values: CDR1 SGHDT, CDR2 YYEEEE. On this clone: Antigen: not known.

Using immunoSEQ multiplex PCR, the repertoire was profiled, and TCRdb retains in-frame clones only, with some absent. In the table there are tens of thousands of clones, around three fifths of which are singletons. The receptor's source is a human donor who received a COVID-19 vaccine. The chain combines TRBV5-6 with TRBJ1-6, with D maybe TRBD1 (5 bases). The sample in question was CD4+ T cells from PBMCs cultured with SARS-CoV-2 spike peptides, obtained after COVID-19 vaccination. The CDR3 sequence: CASSLAWSGPNYSPLHF. In nucleotides, the CDR3 is TGTGCCAGCAGCTTGGCCTGGTCAGGGCCAAATTATTCACCCCTCCACTTT.